The sequence of this TCR beta chain was determined in a study of blood T cells in healthy people across ages. There are many counts of this clonotype. A second roughly 6 to 12 cycle PCR used barcoded and J-beta primers. A template-switch adaptor with 12 random nucleotides tagged each cDNA molecule. Via MiXCR, TCRdb re-called the 5' RACE reads, giving one row per CDR3 protein. The sample has more than 650,000 distinct CDR3 sequences, 22% seen once. The germline V gene encodes CDR1 SEHNR and CDR2 FQNEAQ (reference sequence). V lost 4 bases and J 7 bases, leaving 13 bases between the germline ends. This CDR3 spans 14 amino acids.

The sample taken for sequencing was blood. This receptor was identified in a man aged 70 or older in good health. The chain joins TRBV7-9 to TRBJ1-4, with D perhaps TRBD1 (6 bases). The CDR3 DNA reads as TGTGCCAGCAGCTATCCGGGACATAGTGAAAAACTGTTTTTT. Amino acid sequence: CASSYPGHSEKLFF.